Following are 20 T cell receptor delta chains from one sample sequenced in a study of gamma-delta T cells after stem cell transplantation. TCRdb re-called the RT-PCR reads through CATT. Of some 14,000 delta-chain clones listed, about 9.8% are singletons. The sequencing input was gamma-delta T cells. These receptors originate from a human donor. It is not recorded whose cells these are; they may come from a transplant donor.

This CDR3 is CACDSHGRGGKNLSTAQLFF. Written as DNA, the CDR3 is TGTGCCTGCGACTCCCATGGGAGGGGGGGCAAAAACCTTTCGACAGCACAACTCTTCTTT. The J gene is TRDJ2, the V gene TRDV2; TRDD3 is a possible D gene (5 bases). Germline CDR1 GEAIGNYY, CDR2 EKD. The V end was cut by 7 bases, the J end by 4 bases, with 33 bases between. There are 20 residues in the CDR3.

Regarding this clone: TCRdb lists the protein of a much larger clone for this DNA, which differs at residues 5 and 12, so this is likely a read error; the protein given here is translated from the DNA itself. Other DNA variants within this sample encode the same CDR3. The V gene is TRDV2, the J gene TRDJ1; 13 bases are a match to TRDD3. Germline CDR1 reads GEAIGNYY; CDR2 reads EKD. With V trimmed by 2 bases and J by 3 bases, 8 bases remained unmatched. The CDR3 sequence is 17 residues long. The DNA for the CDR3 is TGTGCCTGTGACATACTACTGGGGGATACGCGGTCCGATAAACTCATCTTT. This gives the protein CACDILLGDTRSDKLIF.

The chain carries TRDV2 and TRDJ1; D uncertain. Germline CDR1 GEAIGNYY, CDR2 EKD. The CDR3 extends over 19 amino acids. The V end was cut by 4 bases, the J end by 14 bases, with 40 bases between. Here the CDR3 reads CACDTVLDQLYYRIGNIIF. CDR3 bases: TGTGCCTGTGATACCGTTCTGGACCAGCTGTATTATAGAATCGGTAACATTATCTTT.

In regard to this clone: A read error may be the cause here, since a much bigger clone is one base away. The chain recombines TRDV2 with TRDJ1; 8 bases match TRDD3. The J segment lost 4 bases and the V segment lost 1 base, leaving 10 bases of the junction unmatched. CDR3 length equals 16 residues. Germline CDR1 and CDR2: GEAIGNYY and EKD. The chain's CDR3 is CACDTSWGRRNDKLIF. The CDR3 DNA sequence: TGTGCCTGTGACACGAGCTGGGGGAGACGGAACGATAAACTCATCTTT.

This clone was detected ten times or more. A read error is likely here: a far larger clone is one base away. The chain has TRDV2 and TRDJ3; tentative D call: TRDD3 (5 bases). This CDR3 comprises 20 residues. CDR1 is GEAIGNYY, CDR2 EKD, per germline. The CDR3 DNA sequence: TGTGCCCGTGACAAAACGGAGGGGACTTTAAGCTCCTGGGACACCCGACAGATGTTTTTC. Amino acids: CARDKTEGTLSSWDTRQMFF.

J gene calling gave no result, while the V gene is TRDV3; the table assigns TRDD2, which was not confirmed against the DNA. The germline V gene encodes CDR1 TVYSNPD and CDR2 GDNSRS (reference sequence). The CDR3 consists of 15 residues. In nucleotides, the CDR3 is TGTGCCTTTTCACCCCTTCCTCTGTACAAGTATACACTCACATTC. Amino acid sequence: CAFSPLPLYKYTLTF.

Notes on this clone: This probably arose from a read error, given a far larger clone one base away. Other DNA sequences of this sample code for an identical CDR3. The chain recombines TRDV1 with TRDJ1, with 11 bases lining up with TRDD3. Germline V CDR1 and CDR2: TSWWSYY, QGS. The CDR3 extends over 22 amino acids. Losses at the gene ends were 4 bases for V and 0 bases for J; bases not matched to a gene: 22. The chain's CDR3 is CALGAPPMWGIRHFLYTDKLIF. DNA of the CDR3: TGTGCTCTTGGGGCTCCTCCTATGTGGGGGATACGGCACTTTTTGTACACCGATAAACTCATCTTT.

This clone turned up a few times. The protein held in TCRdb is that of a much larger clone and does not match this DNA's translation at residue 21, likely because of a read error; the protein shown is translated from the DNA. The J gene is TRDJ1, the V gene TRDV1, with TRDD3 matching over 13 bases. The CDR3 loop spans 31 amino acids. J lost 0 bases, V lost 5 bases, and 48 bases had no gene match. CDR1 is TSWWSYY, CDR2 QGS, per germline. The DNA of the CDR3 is TGTGCTCTTGGGCACTCAAAGGGGACCTTCCTACCAAGTACTGGGGGATACGGGCGGTCCCGCACCCCCTGGTACACCGATAAACTCATCTTT. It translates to CALGHSKGTFLPSTGGYGRSRTPWYTDKLIF.

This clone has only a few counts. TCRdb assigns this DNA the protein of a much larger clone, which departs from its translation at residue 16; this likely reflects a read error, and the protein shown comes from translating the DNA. The CDR3: CACDKLGDGVYTDKLTF. CDR3 DNA sequence: TGTGCCTGTGACAAGCTGGGGGATGGAGTCTACACCGATAAACTCACCTTT. The chain uses TRDV2 and TRDJ1, with 9 bases lining up with TRDD3. The CDR3 runs to 17 residues. Germline lookup yields CDR1 GEAIGNYY and CDR2 EKD.

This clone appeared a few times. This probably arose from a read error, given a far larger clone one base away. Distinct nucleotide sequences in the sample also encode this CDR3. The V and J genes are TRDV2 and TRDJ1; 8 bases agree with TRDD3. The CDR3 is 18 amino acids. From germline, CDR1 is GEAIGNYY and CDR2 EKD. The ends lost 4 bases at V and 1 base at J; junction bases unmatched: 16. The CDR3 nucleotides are TGTGCCTGTGATATATTAACCGTCGACGGGGATACCACCGATAAACTCATCTTT. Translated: CACDILTVDGDTTDKLIF.

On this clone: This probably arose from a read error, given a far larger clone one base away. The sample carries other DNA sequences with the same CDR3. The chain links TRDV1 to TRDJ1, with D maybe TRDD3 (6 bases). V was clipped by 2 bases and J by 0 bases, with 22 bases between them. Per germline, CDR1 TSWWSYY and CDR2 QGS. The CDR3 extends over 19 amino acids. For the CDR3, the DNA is TGTGCTCTTGGGGAATCCGTCCTCCCCGGGGGACCGTACACCGATAAACTCATCTTT. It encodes CALGESVLPGGPYTDKLIF.

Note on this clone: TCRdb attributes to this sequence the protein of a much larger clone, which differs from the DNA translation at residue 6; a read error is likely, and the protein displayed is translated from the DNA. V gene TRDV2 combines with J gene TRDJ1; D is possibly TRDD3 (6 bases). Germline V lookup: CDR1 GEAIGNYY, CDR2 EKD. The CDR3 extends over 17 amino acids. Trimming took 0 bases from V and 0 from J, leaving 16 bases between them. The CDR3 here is CACDTPAGATYTDKLIF. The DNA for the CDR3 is TGTGCCTGTGACACCCCCGCTGGGGCCACCTACACCGATAAACTCATCTTT.

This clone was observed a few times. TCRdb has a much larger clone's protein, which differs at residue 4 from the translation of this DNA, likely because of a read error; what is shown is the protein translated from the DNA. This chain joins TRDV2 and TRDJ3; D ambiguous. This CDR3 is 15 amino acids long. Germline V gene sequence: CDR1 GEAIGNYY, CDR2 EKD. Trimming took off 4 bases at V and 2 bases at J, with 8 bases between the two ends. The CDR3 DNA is TGTGCCTGTGAGTCCCTTGCCTGGGACACCCGACAGATGTTTTTC. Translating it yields CACESLAWDTRQMFF.

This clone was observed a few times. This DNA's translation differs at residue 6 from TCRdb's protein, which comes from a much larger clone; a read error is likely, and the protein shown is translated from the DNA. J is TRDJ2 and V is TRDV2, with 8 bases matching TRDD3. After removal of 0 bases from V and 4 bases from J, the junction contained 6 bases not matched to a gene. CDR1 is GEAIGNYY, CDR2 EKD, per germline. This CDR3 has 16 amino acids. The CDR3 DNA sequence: TGTGCCTGTGACACCGGCGGCGGGGATACGACAGCACAACTCTTCTTT. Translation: CACDTGGGDTTAQLFF.

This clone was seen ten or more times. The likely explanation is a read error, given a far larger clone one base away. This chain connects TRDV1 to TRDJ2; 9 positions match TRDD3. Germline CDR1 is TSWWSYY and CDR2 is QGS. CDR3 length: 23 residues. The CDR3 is CALGKGILLKYGGILDLTAKLFF. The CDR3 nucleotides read TGTGCTCTTGGGAAGGGGATCCTACTGAAATACGGGGGGATACTGGACTTGACAGCAAAACTCTTCTTT.

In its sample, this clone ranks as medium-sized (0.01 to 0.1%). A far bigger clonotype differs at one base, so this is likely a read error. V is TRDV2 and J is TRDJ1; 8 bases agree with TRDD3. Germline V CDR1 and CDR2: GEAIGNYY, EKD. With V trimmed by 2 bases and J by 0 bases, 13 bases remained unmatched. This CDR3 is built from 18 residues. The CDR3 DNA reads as TGTGCCTGTGACATAGTGGGGGATGCGCGATCTTACACCGATAAACTCATCTTT. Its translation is CACDIVGDARSYTDKLIF.

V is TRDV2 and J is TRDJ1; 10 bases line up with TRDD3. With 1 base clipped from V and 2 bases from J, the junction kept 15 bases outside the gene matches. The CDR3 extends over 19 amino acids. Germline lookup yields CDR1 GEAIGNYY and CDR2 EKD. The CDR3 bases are TGTGCCTGTGACACTTTGGGCGGACTGGGGGATTCGGTGACCGATAAACTCATCTTT. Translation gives CACDTLGGLGDSVTDKLIF.

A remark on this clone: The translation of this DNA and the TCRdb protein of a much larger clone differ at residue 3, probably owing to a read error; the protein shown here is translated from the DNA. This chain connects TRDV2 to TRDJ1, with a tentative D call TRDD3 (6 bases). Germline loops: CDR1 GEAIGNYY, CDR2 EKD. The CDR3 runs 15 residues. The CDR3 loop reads CAYDTGRGKGDKLIF. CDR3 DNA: TGTGCCTATGACACCGGACGGGGGAAAGGGGATAAACTCATCTTT.

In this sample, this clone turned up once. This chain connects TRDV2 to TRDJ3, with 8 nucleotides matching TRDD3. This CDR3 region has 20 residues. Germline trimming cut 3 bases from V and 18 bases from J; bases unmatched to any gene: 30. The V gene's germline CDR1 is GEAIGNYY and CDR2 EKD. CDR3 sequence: CACDLMVGDSNSCDIRPMFF. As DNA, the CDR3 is TGTGCCTGTGACCTGATGGTGGGGGATTCAAACTCCTGTGACATCCGCCCGATGTTTTTC.

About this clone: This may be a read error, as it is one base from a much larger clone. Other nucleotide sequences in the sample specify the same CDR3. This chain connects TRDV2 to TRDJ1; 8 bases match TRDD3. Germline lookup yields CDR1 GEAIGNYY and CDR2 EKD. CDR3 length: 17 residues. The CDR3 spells CACDSLGDYEDTDKLIF. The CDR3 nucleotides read TGTGCCTGTGACTCTTTGGGGGATTACGAGGACACCGATAAGCTCATCTTT.